The subject of this entry is one T cell receptor (beta chain). Its target is unknown. This record belongs to a study of cytomegalovirus exposure and HLA in healthy donors. The study ran its PCR with 60 Vbeta and 13 Jbeta primers. Under the authors' procedure: About 11 million of roughly 81 million unique TCR beta chains were shared, per a later count. The method was immunoSEQ multiplex PCR; TCRdb's version includes in-frame clones alone and lacks a portion of them. Clone size and the V and J calls come from that table; the DNA yielded D and trimming. Counted here are approximately 100,000 clones, 70% to 80% occurring once; the ten biggest clones make up roughly 9.7%. Study results and caveats: As immune exposure information, only CMV serostatus was available. Productive rates of about 90% or about 30% were seen for most TCR beta V segments in an earlier analysis. From TCR beta sequences, most subjects' HLA-A and HLA-B alleles were reportedly predicted accurately.

Trimming shortened V by 4 bases and J by 0 bases, and 10 bases separated the two germline ends. Germline assignment: CDR1 SEHNR and CDR2 FQNEAQ (reference sequence). CDR3 length: 15 residues. V and J are TRBV7-9 and TRBJ1-3; unclear D gene. The source of this sequence is a man aged 18 to 35 in good health and CMV-seropositive. The material sequenced was PBMCs. This CDR3 is CASSSGDGSGNTIYF. The CDR3 DNA is TGTGCCAGCAGCTCGGGAGATGGCTCTGGAAACACCATATATTTT.